This T cell receptor (beta chain) was identified in a study of T cells after yellow fever vaccination. Study-wide results and limits: Although most clonotypes did not, a small share appeared in both CD4 and CD8 compartments. Post-booster reappearance was seen for most primary-vaccination clones (roughly 96% CD4, 80% to 90% CD8).

The V gene lost 1 base and the J gene lost 6 bases, with 8 bases spanning the gap. The CDR3 runs to 12 residues. The germline V gene has CDR1 DFQATT and CDR2 SNEGSKA (reference sequence). With respect to this clonotype: Its antigen is still unknown.

One entry per CDR3 protein results from TCRdb running MiXCR on the 5' RACE reads. This table has 500,000 to 700,000 distinct CDR3 sequences, about 19% appearing once. Sequencing was performed on PBMCs, taken 15 days after the yellow fever booster vaccination. V gene TRBV20-1 combines with J gene TRBJ2-3; no clear D gene. The sequence derives from a man aged 25-45 years who received the YFV17D yellow fever vaccine. The CDR3 here is CSARGVADTQYF. CDR3 sequence (DNA): TGCAGTGCTAGAGGGGTCGCTGATACGCAGTATTTT.